This T cell receptor (beta chain) was observed in a study of blood T cell repertoires in COVID-19. Study overall: Donors in the United States, Italy and Spain gave samples during acute or convalescent COVID-19. Nucleic acid was either cDNA or gDNA, and it came from T cells, B-cell-depleted T cells, or PBMCs.

The germline V and J ends were trimmed by 4 bases and 6 bases, with 19 bases remaining between them. The CDR3 spans 15 residues. Germline V gene data show CDR1 as LGHNA and CDR2 as YNFKEQ. Repertoires were generated with immunoSEQ multiplex PCR, while TCRdb's copy carries only in-frame clones and drops some. The sample yields roughly 70,000 clones, around 90% seen once. This TCR came from a woman aged 55-69 years with active COVID-19. Source material: peripheral blood. The chain has TRBV4-2 and TRBJ2-7; the D gene is possibly TRBD2 (7 bases). CDR3 bases: TGTGCCAGCAGCCTGGGGGGGCAGCGGGACCGCGAGCAGTACTTC. Residues: CASSLGGQRDREQYF.